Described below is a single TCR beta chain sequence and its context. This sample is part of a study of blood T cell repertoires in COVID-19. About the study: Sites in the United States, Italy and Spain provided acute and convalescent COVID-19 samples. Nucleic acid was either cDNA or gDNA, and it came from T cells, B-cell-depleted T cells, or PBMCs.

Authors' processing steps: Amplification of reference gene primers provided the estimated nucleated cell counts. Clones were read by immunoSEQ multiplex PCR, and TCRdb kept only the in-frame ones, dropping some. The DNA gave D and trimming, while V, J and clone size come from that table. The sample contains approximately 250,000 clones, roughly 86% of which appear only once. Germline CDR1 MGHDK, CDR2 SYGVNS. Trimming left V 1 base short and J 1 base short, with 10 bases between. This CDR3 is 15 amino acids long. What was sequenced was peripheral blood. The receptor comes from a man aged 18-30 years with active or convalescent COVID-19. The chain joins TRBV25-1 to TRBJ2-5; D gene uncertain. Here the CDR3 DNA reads TGTGCCAGCAGTGAATTACCAGGCGCCCAAGAGACCCAGTACTTC. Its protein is CASSELPGAQETQYF.